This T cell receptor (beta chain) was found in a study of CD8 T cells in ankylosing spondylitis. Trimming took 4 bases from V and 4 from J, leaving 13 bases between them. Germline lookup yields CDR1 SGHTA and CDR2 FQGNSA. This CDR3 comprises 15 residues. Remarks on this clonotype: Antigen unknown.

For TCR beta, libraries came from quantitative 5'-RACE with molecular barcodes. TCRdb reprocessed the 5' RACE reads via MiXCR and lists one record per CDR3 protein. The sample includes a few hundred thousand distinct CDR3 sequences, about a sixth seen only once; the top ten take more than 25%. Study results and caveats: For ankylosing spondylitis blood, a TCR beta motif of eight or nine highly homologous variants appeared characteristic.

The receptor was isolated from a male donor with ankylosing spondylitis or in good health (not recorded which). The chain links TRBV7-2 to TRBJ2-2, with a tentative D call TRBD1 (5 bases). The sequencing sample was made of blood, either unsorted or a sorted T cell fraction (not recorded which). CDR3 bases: TGTGCCAGCAGCTCAACTCGGCAGGGCACCGGGGAGCTGTTTTTT. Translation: CASSSTRQGTGELFF.